These 31 T cell receptor beta chains originate from one sample sequenced in a study of CD8 T cells in ankylosing spondylitis. TCRdb recomputed calls from the 5' RACE reads with MiXCR, one row per CDR3 protein. The sample shows 200,000 to 250,000 distinct CDR3 sequences, around 25% of them seen only once. Material: blood, either unsorted or a sorted T cell fraction (not recorded which). The receptors here all came from a male donor with ankylosing spondylitis or in good health (not recorded which).

The table lists this clonotype with many counts. The chain is built from TRBV6-1 and TRBJ2-1; D is perhaps TRBD1 (5 bases). Looked up from germline, CDR1 is MNHNS and CDR2 is SASEGT. The CDR3 loop spans 15 amino acids. V was shortened by 6 bases and J by 2 bases, with 14 bases between the two germline ends. This CDR3 reads CASSVVDSPYNEQFF. CDR3 DNA sequence: TGTGCCAGCAGCGTAGTAGACAGTCCCTACAATGAGCAGTTCTTC.

The chain carries TRBV18 and TRBJ2-5; D is ambiguous. Germline V gene sequence: CDR1 KGHSH, CDR2 LQKENI. V was clipped by 0 bases and J by 2 bases, with 10 bases between them. This CDR3 comprises 15 residues. The CDR3 region has the DNA TGTGCCAGCTCACCACCAGGGCGACAACAAGAGACCCAGTACTTC. Translating gives CASSPPGRQQETQYF.

This clonotype was seen repeatedly, ten times or more. CDR3 amino acids: CSASGTSNVYEQYF. In nucleotides, the CDR3 is TGCAGTGCTAGTGGGACTAGTAATGTCTACGAGCAGTACTTC. The J gene is TRBJ2-7, the V gene TRBV20-1, with 8 bases that match TRBD2. Losses at the gene ends were 3 bases for V and 3 bases for J; bases not matched to a gene: 7. CDR3 length equals 14 residues. Germline CDR1 reads DFQATT; CDR2 reads SNEGSKA (reference sequence).

This clonotype has a count of ten or more. The CDR3, as DNA: TGTGCCATCAGGCGGACGGGCACGGTGAACACTGAAGCTTTCTTT. As protein: CAIRRTGTVNTEAFF. This chain joins TRBV10-3 and TRBJ1-1, with unresolved D. CDR3 size: 15 residues. Germline CDR1 reads ENHRY; CDR2 reads SYGVKD. With 6 bases removed from V and 0 bases from J, the gap between germline ends came to 14 bases.

This clonotype was detected ten times or more. The chain has TRBV7-2 and TRBJ2-1; possible D gene TRBD1, 5 bases. The V gene lost 5 bases and the J gene lost 2 bases, with 16 bases spanning the gap. Germline CDR1 and CDR2: SGHTA and FQGNSA. The CDR3 loop spans 16 amino acids. The CDR3 DNA follows: TGTGCCAGCAGCGGTTACAGGTTACCTACCTACAATGAGCAGTTCTTC. Residues: CASSGYRLPTYNEQFF.

This clonotype was recorded at least ten times. The chain carries TRBV7-2 and TRBJ1-1, with a weak D call TRBD1 (6 bases). Germline V gives CDR1 SGHTA, CDR2 FQGNSA. There are 12 residues in the CDR3. Deletions cut 5 bases from V and 7 bases from J, with 11 bases between. The CDR3 loop reads CASSADRREAFF. The CDR3 DNA reads as TGTGCCAGCAGCGCAGACAGGCGTGAAGCTTTCTTT. Supplemented by reference TRBV7-2 and TRBJ1-1, the full variable domain reads GAGVSQSPSNKVTEKGKDVELRCDPISGHTALYWYRQSLGQGLEFLIYFQGNSAPDKSGLPSDRFSAERTGGSVSTLTIQRTQQEDSAVYLCASSADRREAFFGQGTRLTVV.

With respect to this clonotype: A much larger clone differs from this one at a single base, so this may be a read error. This chain uses TRBV10-3 with TRBJ1-1, with D perhaps TRBD1 (5 bases). V was cut by 7 bases and J by 9 bases, with 12 bases left in between. The CDR3 has 11 residues. Germline V gene data show CDR1 as ENHRY and CDR2 as SYGVKD. In DNA form, the CDR3 reads TGTGCCATCACCGGGAAGGGGCAAGCTTTCTTT. Translated: CAITGKGQAFF.

Ten or more counts support this clonotype. The chain recombines TRBV12-3 or TRBV12-4 with TRBJ1-6, with D hard to call. This CDR3 is 13 amino acids long. The germline V and J ends were trimmed by 5 bases and 8 bases, with 10 bases remaining between them. The CDR3 sequence: CASSPLEDSPLHF. The CDR3, as DNA: TGTGCCAGCAGTCCCCTCGAGGATTCACCCCTCCACTTT.

This clonotype was seen repeatedly, ten times or more. The chain combines TRBV5-1 with TRBJ2-3, with D maybe TRBD1 (5 bases). The CDR3 loop spans 15 amino acids. Per the germline V gene, CDR1 is SGHRS and CDR2 is YFSETQ. Trimming shortened V by 0 bases and J by 6 bases, and 14 bases separated the two germline ends. The CDR3 nucleotides read TGCGCCAGCAGCTTGGGACAGATCGGCGCGGATACGCAGTATTTT. It is translated as CASSLGQIGADTQYF.

This clonotype was picked up many times. The chain links TRBV7-2 to TRBJ2-3; 7 positions agree with TRBD2. This CDR3 is built from 13 residues. J lost 5 bases, V lost 5 bases, and 4 bases had no gene match. The germline gives CDR1 SGHTA, CDR2 FQGNSA. The CDR3, as DNA: TGTGCCAGCAGCCCTTTAGCGGGAGATACGCAGTATTTT. Amino acid sequence: CASSPLAGDTQYF.

J is TRBJ2-3 and V is TRBV12-3 or TRBV12-4; 11 nucleotides line up with TRBD1. The CDR3 runs 16 residues. V gave up 10 bases and J gave up 3 bases; unmatched junction bases: 12. In DNA form, the CDR3 reads TGTGCCACCGAAGGTGGGACAGGGGGGAGAACAGATACGCAGTATTTT. Translation gives CATEGGTGGRTDTQYF.

This clonotype was found once. This may come from a read error, since a much larger clone is one base off. The genes are TRBV29-1 and TRBJ1-1; TRBD1 is a possible D gene (5 bases). V lost 4 bases and J 7 bases, leaving 10 bases between the germline ends. Germline V CDR1 and CDR2: SQVTM, ANQGSEA. This CDR3 region has 11 residues. The CDR3 DNA reads as TGCAGCGTTGGTAGGGGCCATGAAGCTTTCTTT. This sequence encodes CSVGRGHEAFF.

This clonotype appeared a few times. The V call is TRBV12-3 or TRBV12-4, the J call TRBJ2-7; TRBD2 agrees at 7 bases. J gave up 4 bases and V 0 bases, and 6 bases lay outside the gene matches. There are 15 residues in the CDR3. The CDR3 nucleotides read TGTGCCAGCAGTTTAGCGCGCGGGAGAGGGTACGAGCAGTACTTC. Translation gives CASSLARGRGYEQYF.

This clonotype was seen ten or more times. The chain is built from TRBV20-1 and TRBJ1-6, with 10 nucleotides matching TRBD1. J was trimmed by 10 bases and V by 2 bases; bases with no gene match: 8. CDR1 is DFQATT and CDR2 is SNEGSKA in the germline V gene (reference sequence). The CDR3 is 15 amino acids. The CDR3 DNA is TGCAGTGCTAGACTCAGACAGGGGGCTGACTCACCCCTCCACTTT. Translated: CSARLRQGADSPLHF.

V and J are TRBV20-1 and TRBJ2-3; D gene ambiguous. The CDR3 length is 14 residues. V was shortened by 3 bases and J by 11 bases, with 21 bases between the two germline ends. Looked up from germline, CDR1 is DFQATT and CDR2 is SNEGSKA (reference sequence). This CDR3 reads CSASEPASKWKQYF. CDR3 nucleotide sequence: TGCAGTGCTAGCGAGCCCGCGTCTAAGTGGAAGCAGTATTTT.

This clonotype was seen many times. The rearrangement joins TRBV24-1 to TRBJ2-3, with TRBD2 identical over 10 bases. CDR3 length: 17 amino acids. Germline lookup yields CDR1 KGHDR and CDR2 SFDVKD. Losses at the gene ends were 3 bases for V and 3 bases for J; bases not matched to a gene: 8. The CDR3 is CATSDASSGSGTDTQYF. CDR3 nucleotide sequence: TGTGCCACCAGTGATGCCTCTAGCGGGAGTGGAACAGATACGCAGTATTTT.

This clonotype was seen only once. V is TRBV29-1 and J is TRBJ2-7; 8 bases align to TRBD1. Germline V gene data show CDR1 as SQVTM and CDR2 as ANQGSEA. V gave up 3 bases and J gave up 3 bases; unmatched junction bases: 4. The CDR3 sequence is 13 residues long. Here the CDR3 reads CSVEGTGDYEQYF. For the CDR3, the DNA is TGCAGCGTTGAGGGGACAGGAGACTACGAGCAGTACTTC.

This rearrangement joins TRBV20-1 to TRBJ2-1, with 9 bases fitting TRBD2. The V and J ends lost 3 bases and 0 bases, in that order; junction bases with no gene match: 0. The CDR3 loop spans 14 amino acids. Germline V gene sequence: CDR1 DFQATT, CDR2 SNEGSKA (reference sequence). The CDR3 DNA follows: TGCAGTGCTAGTAGCGGGGGCTCCTACAATGAGCAGTTCTTC. It is translated as CSASSGGSYNEQFF.

The V call is TRBV21-1, the J call TRBJ2-4. TRBV21-1 is a pseudogene. This CDR3 spans 10 amino acids. The CDR3 sequence is CASRANIQYF. CDR3 nucleotide sequence: TGTGCCAGCAGGGCGAACATTCAGTACTTC.

This clonotype was found many times. The V call is TRBV12-3 or TRBV12-4, the J call TRBJ2-7; D gene uncertain. Trimming removed 0 bases from V and 5 bases from J, with 11 bases in between. This CDR3 is 14 amino acids long. In nucleotides, the CDR3 is TGTGCCAGCAGTTTAGCGGTTGGAGACCACGAGCAGTACTTC. Translation: CASSLAVGDHEQYF.

The genes are TRBV4-3 and TRBJ2-1; D gene unclear. The V end was cut by 0 bases, the J end by 7 bases, with 25 bases between. Germline V gene sequence: CDR1 LGHNA, CDR2 YSLEER. This CDR3 comprises 19 residues. CDR3: CASSQDTGIGSTYPNEQFF. The CDR3 coding sequence is TGCGCCAGCAGCCAAGATACGGGTATAGGGTCTACCTACCCAAATGAGCAGTTCTTC.

This clonotype was observed at least ten times. This rearrangement joins TRBV20-1 to TRBJ2-7; the match to TRBD2 covers 7 bases. From germline, CDR1 is DFQATT and CDR2 SNEGSKA (reference sequence). V shed 3 bases, J shed 4 bases, and the junction held 9 bases outside the gene matches. CDR3 length equals 14 residues. CDR3 in DNA: TGCAGTGCTAGTTTCCTAGCGGTTGGGTACGAGCAGTACTTC. Its protein product is CSASFLAVGYEQYF.

This chain links TRBV7-2 with TRBJ1-5, with 8 bases aligning to TRBD1. The CDR3 covers 15 residues. V lost 1 base and J lost 5; bases outside the gene matches: 4. Germline CDR1 SGHTA, CDR2 FQGNSA. For the CDR3, the DNA is TGTGCCAGCAGCTTAGACAGGGGGTCGTATCAGCCCCAGCATTTT. Protein: CASSLDRGSYQPQHF.

This clonotype has a count of ten or more. This chain links TRBV7-2 with TRBJ1-1; D not certain. The CDR3 extends over 15 amino acids. Germline CDR1 is SGHTA and CDR2 is FQGNSA. V dropped 3 bases and J dropped 5 bases, with 16 bases sitting between them. The CDR3 sequence is CASSFRANLATEAFF. The CDR3 DNA reads TGTGCCAGCAGCTTTCGGGCAAACCTCGCGACTGAAGCTTTCTTT.

In the case of this clonotype: A much more abundant neighbour one base away suggests this may be a read error. Here the CDR3 reads CSARDNTGELFF. CDR3 bases: TGCAGTGCTAGAGATAACACCGGGGAGCTGTTTTTT. The V and J genes are TRBV20-1 and TRBJ2-2; D unclear. Germline assignment: CDR1 DFQATT and CDR2 SNEGSKA (reference sequence). Trimming shortened V by 0 bases and J by 2 bases, and 1 base separated the two germline ends. CDR3 size: 12 residues.

The V call is TRBV6-5, the J call TRBJ1-6, with D uncertain. CDR1 is MNHEY, CDR2 SVGAGI, per germline. The V and J ends lost 0 bases and 1 base respectively, with 10 bases between them. There are 17 residues in the CDR3. The CDR3 reads CASSYSFGRSYNSPLHF. The DNA for the CDR3 is TGTGCCAGCAGTTACTCTTTCGGGAGGTCCTATAATTCACCCCTCCACTTT.

In this sample, this clonotype turned up a few times. This sequence joins TRBV5-1 and TRBJ1-4; D gene unclear. Trimming stripped 2 bases from V and 0 bases from J, with 17 bases between. Germline assignment: CDR1 SGHRS and CDR2 YFSETQ. The CDR3 is 18 residues long. The CDR3: CASSFMYWGYATNEKLFF. The CDR3, as DNA: TGCGCCAGCAGCTTTATGTACTGGGGATATGCAACTAATGAAAAACTGTTTTTT.

This clonotype showed up many times. The chain employs TRBV12-3 or TRBV12-4 and TRBJ2-7, with no clear D. The V end lost 2 bases, the J end lost 0 bases, and 8 bases lay between the germline ends. The CDR3 is 14 amino acids. CDR3: CASSLRQSSYEQYF. In nucleotides, the CDR3 is TGTGCCAGCAGTTTAAGGCAAAGCTCCTACGAGCAGTACTTC.

Note on this clonotype: Given a much more abundant clone one base away, this may be a read error. The chain recombines TRBV10-3 with TRBJ2-1, with a possible D match to TRBD1 (6 bases). The CDR3 spans 12 residues. Deletions cut 6 bases from V and 9 bases from J, with 12 bases between. The germline V gene encodes CDR1 ENHRY and CDR2 SYGVKD. CDR3 in amino acids: CAIRGKGVEQFF. In DNA, the CDR3 is TGTGCCATCAGAGGAAAGGGGGTTGAGCAGTTCTTC.

The genes are TRBV20-1 and TRBJ2-7; TRBD2 aligns across 8 bases. Germline CDR1 is DFQATT and CDR2 is SNEGSKA (reference sequence). The CDR3 runs 14 residues. The ends lost 3 bases at V and 4 bases at J; junction bases unmatched: 8. The CDR3 DNA follows: TGCAGTGCTAGGGAGGGGAGCGGGAGATACGAGCAGTACTTC. This encodes CSAREGSGRYEQYF.

The sample holds many counts of this clonotype. The gene calls are TRBV4-2 and TRBJ2-2; unclear D gene. Trimming cost V 4 bases and J 3 bases, with 6 bases left between them. Germline V lookup: CDR1 LGHNA, CDR2 YNFKEQ. The CDR3 is made up of 13 amino acids. CDR3 protein: CASSRKHTGELFF. As DNA, the CDR3 is TGTGCCAGCAGCCGCAAGCACACCGGGGAGCTGTTTTTT.